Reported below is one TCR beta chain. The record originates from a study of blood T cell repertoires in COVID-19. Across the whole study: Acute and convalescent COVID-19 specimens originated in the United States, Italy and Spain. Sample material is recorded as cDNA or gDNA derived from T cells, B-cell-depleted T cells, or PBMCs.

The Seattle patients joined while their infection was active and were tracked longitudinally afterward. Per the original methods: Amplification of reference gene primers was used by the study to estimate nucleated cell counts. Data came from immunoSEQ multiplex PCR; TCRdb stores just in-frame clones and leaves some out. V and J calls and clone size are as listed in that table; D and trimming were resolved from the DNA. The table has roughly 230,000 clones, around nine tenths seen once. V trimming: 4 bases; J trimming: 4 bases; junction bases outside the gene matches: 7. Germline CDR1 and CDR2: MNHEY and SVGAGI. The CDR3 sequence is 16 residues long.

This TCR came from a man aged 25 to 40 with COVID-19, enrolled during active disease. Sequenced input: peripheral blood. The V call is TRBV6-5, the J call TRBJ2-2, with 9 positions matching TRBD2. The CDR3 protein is CASSCQSGGCTGELFF. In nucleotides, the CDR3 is TGTGCCAGCAGTTGTCAGAGCGGGGGGTGCACCGGGGAGCTGTTTTTT.